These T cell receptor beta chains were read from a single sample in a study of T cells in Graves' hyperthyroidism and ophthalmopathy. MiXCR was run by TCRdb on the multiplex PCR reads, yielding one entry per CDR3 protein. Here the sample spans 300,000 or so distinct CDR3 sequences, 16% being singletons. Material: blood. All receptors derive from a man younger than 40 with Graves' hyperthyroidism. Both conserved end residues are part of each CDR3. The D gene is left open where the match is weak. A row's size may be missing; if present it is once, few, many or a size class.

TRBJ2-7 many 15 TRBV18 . TGTGCCAGCTCACCCACGCCCACCCTGGGGTACGAGCAGTACTTC CASSPTPTLGYEQYF
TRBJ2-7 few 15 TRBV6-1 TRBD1 TGTGCCAGCACCATAGCGTGGCAGGGGGCTTACGAGCAGTACTTC CASTIAWQGAYEQYF
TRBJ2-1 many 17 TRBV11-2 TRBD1 TGTGCCAGCAGCTGGACCCTGGGACAGGGCTCCTACAATGAGCAGTTCTTC CASSWTLGQGSYNEQFF
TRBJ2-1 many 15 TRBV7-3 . TGTGCCAGCAGCTTTTCGGCAAGCTCCTACAATGAGCAGTTCTTC CASSFSASSYNEQFF
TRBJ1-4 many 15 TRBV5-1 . TGCGCCAGCAGCTTGGCGGGGCAGCCTGAGGAAAAACTGTTTTTT CASSLAGQPEEKLFF
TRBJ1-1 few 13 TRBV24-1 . TGTGCCACCAAGTTCGATATGAACACTGAAGCTTTCTTT CATKFDMNTEAFF
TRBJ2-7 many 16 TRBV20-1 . TGCAGTGCTAGAGATCTCCTAACTAGCTTTACCTACGAGCAGTACTTC CSARDLLTSFTYEQYF
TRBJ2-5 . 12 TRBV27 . TGTGCCAGCAGGTCTACGGGAGTGACCCAGTACTTC CASRSTGVTQYF
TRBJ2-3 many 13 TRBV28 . TGTGCCAGCAGGTGGCCTGGGGAGGATACGCAGTATTTT CASRWPGEDTQYF
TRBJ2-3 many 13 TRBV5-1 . TGCGCCAGGAACGGGAGTTTAACAGATACGCAGTATTTT CARNGSLTDTQYF
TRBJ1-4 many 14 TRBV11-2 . TGTGCCAGCAGCCCCCAGGGGTTAGGCGAAAAACTGTTTTTT CASSPQGLGEKLFF
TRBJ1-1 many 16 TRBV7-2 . TGTGCCAGCAGCTTAGGGGGCAGAGGCTTGAACACTGAAGCTTTCTTT CASSLGGRGLNTEAFF
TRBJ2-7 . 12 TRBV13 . TGTGCCAGCAGCTCGGGGCGCTACGAGCAGTACTTC CASSSGRYEQYF
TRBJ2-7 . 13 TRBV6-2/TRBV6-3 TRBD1 TGTGCCAGCAGAATAGGGGGCGAGTCCGAGCAGTACTTC CASRIGGESEQYF
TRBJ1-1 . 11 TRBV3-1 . TGTGCCAGCAGAGGCCCGACGCAAGCTTTCTTT CASRGPTQAFF
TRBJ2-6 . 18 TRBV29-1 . TGCAGCGTTGATTGGCCCGAATTAGATTTCTCTGGGGCCAACGTCCTGACTTTC CSVDWPELDFSGANVLTF
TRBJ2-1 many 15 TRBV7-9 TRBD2 TGTGCCAGCAGCTTAGGGACTAGCGGGAGTAATGAGCAGTTCTTC CASSLGTSGSNEQFF
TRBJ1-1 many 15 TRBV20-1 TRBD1 TGCAGTGCTGGAGGGGTGGGGACAGTGAACACTGAAGCTTTCTTT CSAGGVGTVNTEAFF
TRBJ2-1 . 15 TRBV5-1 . TGCGCCAGCAGCGACCGGGGTCCAGAGGATAATGAGCAGTTCTTC CASSDRGPEDNEQFF
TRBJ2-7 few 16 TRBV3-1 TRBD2 TGTGCCAGCAGCCAAGTTGCAGCGGGGAACCGCTACGAGCAGTACTTC CASSQVAAGNRYEQYF
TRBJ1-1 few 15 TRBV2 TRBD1 TGTGCCAGCGCCCGGGACAGGGGGTCTTACTCTGAAGCTTTCTTT CASARDRGSYSEAFF
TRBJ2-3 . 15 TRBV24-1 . TGTGCCACCAGTGTGAGCGCCTCTAGCACAGATACGCAGTATTTT CATSVSASSTDTQYF
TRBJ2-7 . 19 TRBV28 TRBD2 TGTGCCAGCAGTTTAAGGTCGGGACCTCTAGCGGGAGGGAATTACGAGCAGTACTTC CASSLRSGPLAGGNYEQYF
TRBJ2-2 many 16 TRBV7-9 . TGTGCCAGCAGCCCAGAGGGGTTCCGACGCACCGGGGAGCTGTTTTTT CASSPEGFRRTGELFF
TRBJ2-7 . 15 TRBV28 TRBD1 TGTGCCACCGATGAACCGGGACAGGGGCTTTACGAGCAGTACTTC CATDEPGQGLYEQYF
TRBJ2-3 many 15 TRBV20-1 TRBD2 TGCAGTGCTAGAGAGCCTAGCGGGAGTTCAGATACGCAGTATTTT CSAREPSGSSDTQYF
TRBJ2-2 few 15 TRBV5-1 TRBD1 TGCGCCAGCAGCAGAGAGGACAGGGGGCCCGGGGAGCTGTTTTTT CASSREDRGPGELFF
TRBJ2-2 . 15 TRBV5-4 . TGTGCCAGCCACCCTGGTGGGGGGGCCCCCGGGGAGCTGTTTTTT CASHPGGGAPGELFF
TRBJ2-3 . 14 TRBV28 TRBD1 TGTGCCAGCAGCTCCAGGGGGCAAGAAGATACGCAGTATTTT CASSSRGQEDTQYF
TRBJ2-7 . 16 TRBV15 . TGTGCCACCAGCAGAGAAGAGGAGATGATGATGTACGAGCAGTACTTC CATSREEEMMMYEQYF
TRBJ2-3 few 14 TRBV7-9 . TGTGCCATCCCTCGGGCGGAAAGGGCAGATACGCAGTATTTT CAIPRAERADTQYF
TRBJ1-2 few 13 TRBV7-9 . TGTGCCAGCAGCGCGGGAGAAAACTATGGCTACACCTTC CASSAGENYGYTF
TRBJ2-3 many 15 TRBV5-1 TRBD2 TGCGCCAGCAGCTTGAGTATAAGCGGGGTAGATACGCAGTATTTT CASSLSISGVDTQYF
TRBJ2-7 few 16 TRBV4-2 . TGTGCCAGCAGCCAAGAGGAGGGCAGCCTCTCCTACGAGCAGTACTTC CASSQEEGSLSYEQYF
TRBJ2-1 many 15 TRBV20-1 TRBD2 TGCAGTGCTAGGGGCGCGGGACTAGCATCCGATGAGCAGTTCTTC CSARGAGLASDEQFF
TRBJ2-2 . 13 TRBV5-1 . TGCGCCACCAGCCCACCTCTCCCTGGGGAGCTGTTTTTT CATSPPLPGELFF
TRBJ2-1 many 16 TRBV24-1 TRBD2 TGTGCCACCAGTGATTCCGGACTAGCCGTTTACAATGAGCAGTTCTTC CATSDSGLAVYNEQFF
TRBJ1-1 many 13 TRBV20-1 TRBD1 TGCAGTGCTAGCCGACAGGGTGACACTGAAGCTTTCTTT CSASRQGDTEAFF
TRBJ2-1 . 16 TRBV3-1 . TGTGCCAGCAGACGAGGAGGAACGCAACACTACAATGAGCAGTTCTTC CASRRGGTQHYNEQFF
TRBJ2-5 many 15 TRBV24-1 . TGTGCCACCAGTGATTCCCTCGGGACCCAAGAGACCCAGTACTTC CATSDSLGTQETQYF
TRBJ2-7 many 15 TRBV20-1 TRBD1 TGCAGTGCTAGCGCCGGGACAGAGCTCTCCTACGAGCAGTACTTC CSASAGTELSYEQYF
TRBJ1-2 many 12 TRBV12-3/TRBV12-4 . TGTGCCAGCAGTCACCCGACAGGCGGCTACACCTTC CASSHPTGGYTF
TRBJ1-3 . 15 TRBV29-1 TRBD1 TGCAGCTGTCAGACAGGGGCTGAACTTGGAAACACCATATATTTT CSCQTGAELGNTIYF
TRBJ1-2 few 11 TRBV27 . TGTGCCACTCAAGGGTACTATGGCTACACCTTC CATQGYYGYTF
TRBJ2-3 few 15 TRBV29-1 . TGCAGCGTTGAAGACGTAGTGGCTAGCACAGATACGCAGTATTTT CSVEDVVASTDTQYF
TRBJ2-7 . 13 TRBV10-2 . TGCGCCAGCAATCAGGGGCCCTCCTACGAGCAGTACTTC CASNQGPSYEQYF
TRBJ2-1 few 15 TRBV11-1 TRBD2 TGTGCCAGCAGCCCTAGGAAGGCTAGCGGGAGCAGGCAGTTCTTC CASSPRKASGSRQFF
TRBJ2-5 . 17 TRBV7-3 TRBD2 TGTGCCAGCAGCCCCCAAGCTAGCGGGAGGGCCATGGAGACCCAGTACTTC CASSPQASGRAMETQYF
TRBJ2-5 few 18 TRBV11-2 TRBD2 TGTGCCAGCAGCTCGGGACTGGCGGGGGGGGGGGCTTGGGAGACCCAGTACTTC CASSSGLAGGGAWETQYF
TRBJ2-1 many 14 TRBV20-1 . TGCAGTGCTAGACGCAGGAACCCCTACAATGAGCAGTTCTTC CSARRRNPYNEQFF
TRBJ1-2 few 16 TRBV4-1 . TGCGCCAGCAGCCCAAACCCGGGTGGGGAAAACTATGGCTACACCTTC CASSPNPGGENYGYTF
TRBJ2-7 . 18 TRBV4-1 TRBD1 TGCGCCAGCAGCCGCGCCCCCGGAGGGACAGGGGTATCGGCCGAGCAGTACTTC CASSRAPGGTGVSAEQYF
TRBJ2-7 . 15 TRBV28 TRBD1 TGTGCCAGCAGTTTGGGGGGGACAGGGGGTTACGAGCAGTACTTC CASSLGGTGGYEQYF